These 14 T cell receptor beta chains share one sample of origin, sequenced in a study of CD8 T cells in ankylosing spondylitis. Each CDR3 protein is one row after TCRdb ran MiXCR on the 5' RACE reads. The profile shows about 150,000 distinct CDR3 sequences, approximately 10% of them singletons. The sample consisted of blood, either unsorted or a sorted T cell fraction (not recorded which). The receptors originated from a female donor with ankylosing spondylitis or in good health (not recorded which).

This clonotype was detected many times. The J gene is TRBJ2-7, the V gene TRBV3-1, with a tentative D call TRBD1 (5 bases). CDR3 length: 15 amino acids. The germline V gene has CDR1 LGHDT and CDR2 YNNKEL (reference sequence). Trimming pared 1 base from V and 2 bases from J, leaving 12 bases between. CDR3 residues: CASSQGQYLTYEQYF. For the CDR3, the DNA is TGTGCCAGCAGCCAAGGACAGTATCTTACCTACGAGCAGTACTTC.

This clonotype was seen at least ten times. The rearrangement uses TRBV20-1 and TRBJ2-7; 7 nucleotides match TRBD2. V lost 6 bases, J lost 0 bases, and 8 bases stayed unmatched. There are 14 residues in the CDR3. Germline V gives CDR1 DFQATT, CDR2 SNEGSKA (reference sequence). CDR3 protein: CSAPGGASSYEQYF. The DNA of the CDR3 is TGCAGTGCCCCGGGGGGAGCCAGCTCCTACGAGCAGTACTTC.

This clonotype was counted many times. The chain recombines TRBV10-3 with TRBJ2-7, with D unclear. Trimming took 10 bases from V and 1 from J, leaving 17 bases between them. The CDR3 covers 14 residues. Germline CDR1 is ENHRY and CDR2 is SYGVKD. CDR3 amino acids: CATTLGFRSYEQYF. DNA for the CDR3: TGTGCCACCACCTTGGGGTTCAGGTCCTACGAGCAGTACTTC.

In this sample, this clonotype turned up many times. The chain is built from TRBV5-1 and TRBJ2-2, with 9 bases matching TRBD2. The CDR3 runs 16 residues. Germline V gene data show CDR1 as SGHRS and CDR2 as YFSETQ. J gave up 5 bases and V 7 bases, and 12 bases lay outside the gene matches. CDR3 in amino acids: CASAAGALAGTGELFF. In DNA, the CDR3 is TGCGCCAGCGCCGCAGGAGCCCTAGCGGGAACCGGGGAGCTGTTTTTT.

This clonotype has ten or more counts. This chain joins TRBV29-1 and TRBJ1-4; D ambiguous. CDR3 length equals 14 residues. Trimming removed 3 bases at V and 8 bases at J, with 16 bases between. CDR1 SQVTM and CDR2 ANQGSEA come from the germline V gene. The CDR3: CSVEWSEREEKLFF. CDR3 coding DNA: TGCAGCGTTGAGTGGTCGGAGAGGGAGGAAAAACTGTTTTTT.

This clonotype was recorded at least ten times. This rearrangement joins TRBV7-2 to TRBJ2-3, with D unresolved. Germline V gives CDR1 SGHTA, CDR2 FQGNSA. Between the trimmed V and J ends, which lost 2 bases and 2 bases, there was a span of 11 bases. The CDR3 spans 15 residues. The CDR3 spells CASSLRYIPTDTQYF. The DNA of the CDR3 is TGTGCCAGCAGCTTAAGGTACATACCCACAGATACGCAGTATTTT.

The chain carries TRBV10-1 and TRBJ1-1, with D maybe TRBD1 (6 bases). The germline CDR1 and CDR2 sequences are WNHNN and SYGVQD (reference sequence). CDR3 length: 17 amino acids. Trimming cost V 2 bases and J 0 bases, with 16 bases left between them. The CDR3 sequence is CASSEEGTPTMNTEAFF. The CDR3 DNA is TGCGCCAGCAGTGAGGAGGGGACACCAACAATGAACACTGAAGCTTTCTTT.

The genes are TRBV5-6 and TRBJ1-5, with a possible D match to TRBD1 (6 bases). V was trimmed by 0 bases and J by 6 bases, leaving 10 bases between them. Germline CDR1 and CDR2: SGHDT and YYEEEE. The CDR3 extends over 14 amino acids. The CDR3 sequence: CASSLGGAGQPQHF. The CDR3 DNA follows: TGTGCCAGCAGCTTGGGGGGGGCCGGTCAGCCCCAGCATTTT.

The chain is built from TRBV3-1 and TRBJ1-1; D perhaps matches TRBD1 (6 bases). The CDR3 covers 15 residues. Germline CDR1 and CDR2: LGHDT and YNNKEL (reference sequence). V lost 4 bases and J lost 5, with 17 bases in between. The CDR3 DNA reads as TGTGCCAGCAGCCCGATACAGGGAAGAGGAACTGAAGCTTTCTTT. Its protein product is CASSPIQGRGTEAFF.

This clonotype occurred many times. The chain is built from TRBV27 and TRBJ2-3; TRBD2 matches at 8 bases. Germline V CDR1 and CDR2: MNHEY, SMNVEV (reference sequence). Trimming cost V 8 bases and J 1 base; bases outside gene matches: 8. The CDR3 contains 15 residues. The CDR3 protein is CASVPRRGGTDTQYF. The CDR3 DNA sequence: TGTGCCAGCGTACCCAGGCGGGGGGGCACAGATACGCAGTATTTT.

In its sample, this clonotype was seen many times. The rearrangement links TRBV4-1 to TRBJ2-3, with 10 positions matching TRBD2. Per germline, CDR1 MGHRA and CDR2 YSYEKL. V was clipped by 0 bases and J by 5 bases; unmatched bases: 8. The CDR3 sequence is 17 residues long. CDR3 sequence reads: CASSQEGGSGGRDTQYF. The DNA for the CDR3 is TGCGCCAGCAGCCAAGAAGGAGGTAGCGGGGGGCGAGATACGCAGTATTTT.

This clonotype was detected many times. This chain uses TRBV20-1 with TRBJ2-3; 8 bases line up with TRBD2. The CDR3 consists of 14 residues. Germline CDR1 and CDR2: DFQATT and SNEGSKA (reference sequence). J lost 2 bases, V lost 2 bases, and 3 bases had no gene match. This CDR3 is CSARTSGITDTQYF. CDR3 DNA: TGCAGTGCTAGAACTAGCGGAATCACAGATACGCAGTATTTT.

This clonotype was seen only a few times. V and J are TRBV29-1 and TRBJ2-5, with 7 nucleotides matching TRBD1. The CDR3 has 13 residues. Germline assignment: CDR1 SQVTM and CDR2 ANQGSEA. The J segment lost 2 bases and the V segment lost 1 base, leaving 1 base of the junction unmatched. The CDR3 region has the DNA TGCAGCGTTGAAGCCAGGGGGCAAGAGACCCAGTACTTC. It yields the protein CSVEARGQETQYF. Full variable domain (rest looked up from reference TRBV29-1 and TRBJ2-5): SAVISQKPSRDICQRGTSLTIQCQVDSQVTMMFWYRQQPGQSLTLIATANQGSEATYESGFVIDKFPISRPNLTFSTLTVSNMSPEDSSIYLCSVEARGQETQYFGPGTRLLVL.

This clonotype was observed at least ten times. The genes are TRBV29-1 and TRBJ2-1, with D possibly matching TRBD1 (6 bases). The germline gives CDR1 SQVTM, CDR2 ANQGSEA. The CDR3 has 12 amino acids. V was shortened by 5 bases and J by 10 bases, with 15 bases between the two germline ends. The CDR3, as DNA: TGCAGCGTTACCCAGGGGTCTAGAGAGCAGTTCTTC. This encodes CSVTQGSREQFF.